What follows is one T cell receptor beta chain and its context. The target antigen is unknown. This CDR3 contains 10 residues. V shed 4 bases and J shed 12 bases, with 7 bases lying between them. Germline V gene data show CDR1 as LNHDA and CDR2 as SQIVND (reference sequence). This record comes from a study of shared clonotypes between healthy human individuals. Findings of the study overall: Clonotype sharing levels among donors were expected to vary with sequencing depth. Memory subsets generally showed smaller estimated richness than naive subsets did. Only blood was sampled; tissue repertoires likely differ.

CD4+ cells yielded CD45RA+ naive and CD45RA-negative memory subsets. This table comes from immunoSEQ multiplex PCR, and its TCRdb copy is limited to in-frame clones, with some not included. Altogether over 700,000 clones are present, around 77% being singletons, with the ten largest covering around 1.8%. This chain links TRBV19 with TRBJ2-1; D gene unclear. The specimen was memory CD4+ T cells sorted from blood. Noted subset: CD45RA-negative fraction. This clonotype originated in a woman aged 25-40 years in good health. CDR3 region: CASSNSVQFF. DNA of the CDR3: TGTGCCAGTAGTAACTCCGTGCAGTTCTTC.